The 7 T cell receptor beta chains below all came from one sample that was sequenced in a study of blood T cell repertoires in COVID-19. Produced via immunoSEQ multiplex PCR; TCRdb's table is partial and in-frame only. The table shows 140,000 or so clones, with roughly 88% occurring only once. The sample comprised peripheral blood. Receptors were obtained from a woman in her forties or fifties with acute or convalescent COVID-19.

V is TRBV3-1 (or the pseudogene TRBV3-2) and J is TRBJ1-6, with 7 positions matching TRBD1. Germline CDR1 and CDR2: LGHDT and YNNKEL (reference sequence). The trim removed 0 bases at V and 10 bases at J, leaving 12 bases unmatched. The CDR3 totals 17 residues. The DNA of the CDR3 is TGTGCCAGCAGCCAAGAATCGTGGCAGGGGGTACAATCACCCCTCCACTTT. It yields the protein CASSQESWQGVQSPLHF.

CDR3 residues: CAVRTRGTEAFF. The CDR3 bases are TGTGCCGTCCGAACCAGGGGCACTGAAGCTTTCTTT. The chain uses TRBV14 and TRBJ1-1; D possibly corresponds to TRBD1 (6 bases). CDR1 and CDR2 from the germline V gene are SGHDN and FVKESK. The CDR3 covers 12 residues. The ends were cut back, 11 bases at V and 4 bases at J, with 14 bases in the middle.

A single count supports this clone. CDR3: CASSLFGRLYEQYF. CDR3 in DNA: TGTGCCAGCAGCTTGTTCGGCAGACTCTACGAGCAGTACTTC. The chain recombines TRBV5-6 with TRBJ2-7, with unresolved D. The CDR3 is 14 residues long. Germline CDR1 and CDR2: SGHDT and YYEEEE. The V end lost 1 base, the J end lost 3 bases, and 11 bases lay between the germline ends.

V is TRBV15 and J is TRBJ2-2; D may be TRBD1 (6 bases). This CDR3 comprises 13 residues. In germline, CDR1 is LNHNV, CDR2 YYDKDF (reference sequence). Trimming pared 2 bases from V and 5 bases from J, leaving 6 bases between. The CDR3 loop reads CATSRRGTGELFF. In nucleotides, the CDR3 is TGTGCCACCAGCAGAAGGGGGACCGGGGAGCTGTTTTTT.

CDR3 loop: CASSFTGGTEAFF. The CDR3 bases are TGTGCCAGCAGCTTCACAGGGGGCACTGAAGCTTTCTTT. This chain connects TRBV11-2 to TRBJ1-1, with 8 bases lining up with TRBD1. V was pared by 3 bases and J by 4 bases, with 1 base of the junction left unmatched. CDR3 size: 13 residues. The germline V gene has CDR1 SGHAT and CDR2 FQNNGV.

This chain links TRBV7-2 with TRBJ2-1; D gene unclear. CDR3 size: 14 residues. In germline, CDR1 is SGHTA, CDR2 FQGNSA. Trimming removed 7 bases at V and 1 base at J, with 11 bases between. CDR3 coding DNA: TGTGCCAGCACCCCTACCTCATCCTACAATGAGCAGTTCTTC. Amino acids: CASTPTSSYNEQFF.

CDR3 sequence (DNA): TGTGCCAGCAGTGATTTGGGGGTAGCGGGTTACAATGAGCAGTTCTTC. Protein: CASSDLGVAGYNEQFF. The chain combines TRBV25-1 with TRBJ2-1; 7 bases match TRBD2. CDR1 is MGHDK, CDR2 SYGVNS, per germline. V gave up 3 bases and J gave up 4 bases; unmatched junction bases: 9. This CDR3 has 16 amino acids.